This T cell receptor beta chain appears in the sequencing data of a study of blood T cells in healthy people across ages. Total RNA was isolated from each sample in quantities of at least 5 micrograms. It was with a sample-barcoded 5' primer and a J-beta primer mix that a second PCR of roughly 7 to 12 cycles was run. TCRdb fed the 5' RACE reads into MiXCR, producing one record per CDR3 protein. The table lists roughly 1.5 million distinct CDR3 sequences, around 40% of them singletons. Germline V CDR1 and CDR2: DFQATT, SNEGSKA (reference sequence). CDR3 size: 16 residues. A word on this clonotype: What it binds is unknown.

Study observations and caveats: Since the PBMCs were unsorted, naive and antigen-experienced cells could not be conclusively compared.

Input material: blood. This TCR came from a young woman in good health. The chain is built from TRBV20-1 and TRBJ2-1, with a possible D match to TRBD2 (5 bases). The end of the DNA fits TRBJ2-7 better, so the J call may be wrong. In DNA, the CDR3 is TGCAGTGCTAGAGATCCTTTAGCGAGCCATTACAATGAGCAGTACTTC. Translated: CSARDPLASHYNEQYF.